This TCR beta chain was documented in a study of T-cell memory formation after mild COVID-19. Study as a whole: Among the donors, TCR clusters were largely specific to each donor. Findings of the study overall: In pre-infection memory, a portion of responding clones appeared, which suggested that cross-reactive memory joined. Among CD4+ contracting clones, most were CM and EM, and CD8+ ones EMRA.

5'RACE with constant-segment primers yielded barcoded, UMI-tagged TCR alpha and TCR beta cDNA libraries. From the 5' RACE reads, TCRdb called clonotypes with MiXCR, one entry per CDR3 protein. The sample has about 350,000 distinct CDR3 sequences, around 28% seen once. This clonotype was recorded a few times. Its cognate antigen is unknown. The junction had 9 bases not matched to a gene; V was cut back by 5 bases and J by 4 bases. Germline V gene data show CDR1 as MNHEY and CDR2 as SVGAGI. The CDR3 totals 16 residues. The sequenced sample was PBMCs or a T cell subset sorted from them (not recorded which). The TCR originated in an adult woman who had mild COVID-19 (a few samples of this study predate the infection). Cell type and time point are not known. The chain has TRBV6-5 and TRBJ2-1, with 9 bases that match TRBD2. The CDR3 reads CASSASTSGRYNEQFF. As DNA, the CDR3 is TGTGCCAGCAGTGCATCGACTAGCGGCAGATACAATGAGCAGTTCTTC.